These 5 T cell receptor beta chains were sequenced from one sample in a study of regulatory T cells in long-lasting Graves disease. With iRepertoire HTBI primers and Arm-PCR of CDR3 regions, TCR beta libraries were built. TCRdb passed the multiplex PCR reads through MiXCR, listing each CDR3 protein once. The table lists some 430,000 distinct CDR3 sequences, roughly 21% of them singletons. Specified time point: persistent/refractory GD, antithyroid drugs over 5 years with positive TRAb. There was RNA extracted from PBMCs, and the TCR library was made from it. Sequences were derived from peripheral blood mononuclear cells (PBMCs), sampled when the disease was refractory, from a patient treated with antithyroid drugs. These receptors all come from a female donor with Graves disease.

The CDR3 coding sequence is TGCGCCAGCAGCCAAGACCCTCAACAGGGATCCTACGAGCAGTACTTC. It yields the protein CASSQDPQQGSYEQYF. The rearrangement uses TRBV4-1 and TRBJ2-7; a weak D match, TRBD1 (6 bases). Trimming removed 0 bases at V and 1 base at J, with 13 bases between. Germline loops: CDR1 MGHRA, CDR2 YSYEKL. The length of the CDR3 is 16 residues.

This chain connects TRBV5-1 to TRBJ2-2, with D uncertain. This CDR3 comprises 14 residues. From germline, CDR1 is SGHRS and CDR2 YFSETQ. V was pared by 6 bases and J by 1 base, with 10 bases between. The CDR3 DNA reads as TGCGCCAGCACGGGCAGCCTGAACACCGGGGAGCTGTTTTTT. Its translation is CASTGSLNTGELFF.

In regard to this clonotype: This may be a read error, as it is one base from a much larger clone. The chain employs TRBV19 and TRBJ1-1, with D perhaps TRBD1 (6 bases). Germline CDR1 LNHDA, CDR2 SQIVND (reference sequence). This CDR3 is 17 amino acids long. CDR3 nucleotide sequence: TGTGCCAGTGGTATCATGCCCCGGGACAACCTGAACACTGAAGCTTTCTTT. Its translation is CASGIMPRDNLNTEAFF.

The chain combines TRBV18 with TRBJ1-2, with 7 bases lining up with TRBD1. Trimming took 2 bases from V and 7 from J; bases not matched to a gene: 7. Germline CDR1 is KGHSH and CDR2 is LQKENI. There are 14 residues in the CDR3. CDR3 sequence reads: CASSPSTGPVGYTF. The DNA for the CDR3 is TGTGCCAGCTCACCATCGACAGGGCCAGTTGGCTACACCTTC. The full variable domain, rest sourced from reference TRBV18 and TRBJ1-2, is NAGVMQNPRHLVRRRGQEARLRCSPMKGHSHVYWYRQLPEEGLKFMVYLQKENIIDESGMPKERFSAEFPKEGPSILRIQQVVRGDSAAYFCASSPSTGPVGYTFGSGTRLTVV.

The rearrangement uses TRBV30 and TRBJ2-7, with D possibly matching TRBD2 (5 bases). There are 12 residues in the CDR3. Germline V gives CDR1 GTSNPN, CDR2 SVGIG (reference sequence). V was clipped by 0 bases and J by 9 bases, with 12 bases between them. The DNA for the CDR3 is TGTGCCTGGAGTGTACGGACGGGATCGCAGTACTTC. Translation: CAWSVRTGSQYF.